This is a list of T cell receptor beta chains from one sample in a study of T-cell memory formation after mild COVID-19. TCRdb fed the 5' RACE reads into MiXCR, producing one record per CDR3 protein. Here the sample spans about 160,000 distinct CDR3 sequences, around 30% being singletons. What was sequenced was PBMCs or a T cell subset sorted from them (not recorded which). The receptor source for this set is an adult woman who had mild COVID-19 (a few samples of this study predate the infection). Cell type and time point are not known. Both conserved end residues are trimmed from each CDR3. Each record gives: CDR3 length, V gene, D gene, CDR3 protein. A D gene is named only where the DNA matches it firmly.

CDR3 length: 14; V gene: TRBV9; D gene: -; CDR3 protein: ASSPRGSDSGTEAF
CDR3 length: 15; V gene: TRBV12-3/TRBV12-4; D gene: TRBD2; CDR3 protein: ASSPGGSGRIGETQY
CDR3 length: 12; V gene: TRBV19; D gene: -; CDR3 protein: ASTSRGGDNEQF
CDR3 length: 15; V gene: TRBV24-1; D gene: TRBD1; CDR3 protein: ATSDFPTDRGVGEQF
CDR3 length: 13; V gene: TRBV28; D gene: -; CDR3 protein: ASRLLGRLRQPQH
CDR3 length: 16; V gene: TRBV4-1; D gene: TRBD1; CDR3 protein: ASSQDRFGQGTQETQY
CDR3 length: 12; V gene: TRBV7-9; D gene: TRBD2; CDR3 protein: ASNLAGENNEQF
CDR3 length: 12; V gene: TRBV20-1; D gene: -; CDR3 protein: SARVSLGPHEQF
CDR3 length: 14; V gene: TRBV7-9; D gene: -; CDR3 protein: ATPRPGKPGNSPLH
CDR3 length: 18; V gene: TRBV11-2; D gene: TRBD1; CDR3 protein: ASSFARVMGTGGLNTEAF
CDR3 length: 12; V gene: TRBV12-3/TRBV12-4; D gene: TRBD2; CDR3 protein: ASSHRTRNNEQF
CDR3 length: 13; V gene: TRBV20-1; D gene: -; CDR3 protein: SAERPDAAKNIQY
CDR3 length: 12; V gene: TRBV19; D gene: -; CDR3 protein: ASSLQDRPYEQY
CDR3 length: 13; V gene: TRBV12-3/TRBV12-4; D gene: -; CDR3 protein: ASSLGPVMNTEAF
CDR3 length: 9; V gene: TRBV21-1; D gene: -; CDR3 protein: ASSKSPEQY
CDR3 length: 11; V gene: TRBV5-1; D gene: -; CDR3 protein: ASSLQGYNEQF
CDR3 length: 11; V gene: TRBV6-6; D gene: -; CDR3 protein: ASSWGFTYEQY